Listed below are T cell receptor beta chains from one sample, sequenced in a study of T-cell reconstitution after alpha-beta-depleted transplantation in children. From the PCR reads, TCRdb called clonotypes with MiXCR, one entry per CDR3 protein. This table holds approximately 250,000 distinct CDR3 sequences, roughly 24% found once. Sequenced material: PBMCs, taken before TCRalphabeta/CD19-depleted stem cell transplant. The receptors here all came from a girl aged 2-10 years with Fanconi anemia, due to receive a stem cell transplant. Each CDR3 is given without its conserved first and last residue.

AISPSVTGETQY TRBJ2-5 TRBV10-3
ASSLEAGSSYEQY TRBJ2-7 TRBV11-2
ASSQVDGIWANVLT TRBJ2-6 TRBV4-1
ASSLAADGNYGYT TRBJ1-2 TRBV28
SADSSGGEQY TRBJ2-7 TRBV20-1
SVEAGQGIQY TRBJ2-4 TRBV29-1
SARDFRVGGTGELF TRBJ2-2 TRBV20-1
ASSTTGTGNKGYT TRBJ1-2 TRBV6-1
ASAPSTIGTDTQY TRBJ2-3 TRBV12-3/TRBV12-4
ASSYSGTSGPCEQF TRBJ2-1 TRBV6-2/TRBV6-3
ASSQDRPHTQY TRBJ2-3 TRBV3-1
ASSLGGVFGLADTQY TRBJ2-3 TRBV7-6
ASSFPASGVHNEQF TRBJ2-1 TRBV5-1
ASSLEDSSTTIY TRBJ1-3 TRBV5-1
ASSSRQGDTEKLF TRBJ1-4 TRBV9
ASSFGETGGETQY TRBJ2-5 TRBV28